One sample yielded the 9 T cell receptor beta chains listed below, sequenced in a study of shared clonotypes between healthy human individuals. This table comes from immunoSEQ multiplex PCR, and its TCRdb copy is limited to in-frame clones, with some not included. This table has more than 2,000,000 clones, more than 80% appearing once. The sequencing input was naive CD4+ T cells from PBMCs. The subset here: CD45RA+ positively selected. These receptors originate from a man younger than 35 in good health. Some clones in this sample may be carry-over from other donors' samples.

The V and J genes are TRBV19 and TRBJ1-3; tentative D call: TRBD1 (5 bases). This CDR3 region has 14 residues. The germline gives CDR1 LNHDA, CDR2 SQIVND (reference sequence). V lost 8 bases and J lost 0, with 11 bases in between. CDR3 DNA: TGTGCCAGTGGGGCTCCACACTCTGGAAACACCATATATTTT. Encoded protein: CASGAPHSGNTIYF.

The V call is TRBV4-3, the J call TRBJ2-7; D might be TRBD1 or TRBD2, each matching 5 bases. The CDR3 consists of 16 residues. The germline V gene has CDR1 LGHNA and CDR2 YSLEER. V lost 0 bases and J lost 3, with 15 bases in between. The DNA for the CDR3 is TGCGCCAGCAGCCAAGATGGGGCCGGGATGAGCTACGAGCAGTACTTC. This codes for CASSQDGAGMSYEQYF.

J is TRBJ2-2 and V is TRBV11-2; 10 positions match TRBD2. In germline, CDR1 is SGHAT, CDR2 FQNNGV. CDR3 length: 15 amino acids. The trim removed 5 bases at V and 4 bases at J, leaving 4 bases unmatched. CDR3 sequence: CASSVTSGVTGELFF. CDR3 bases: TGTGCCAGCAGCGTAACTAGCGGGGTCACCGGGGAGCTGTTTTTT.

Of note for this clone: Other DNA sequences within the sample encode an identical CDR3. The gene calls are TRBV5-1 and TRBJ2-5; D is unresolved. Germline V gene sequence: CDR1 SGHRS, CDR2 YFSETQ. Trimming took 4 bases from V and 5 from J, leaving 12 bases between them. This CDR3 has 13 residues. The CDR3 DNA sequence: TGCGCCAGCAGCCCGGGCCCGCTGGAGACCCAGTACTTC. Its protein is CASSPGPLETQYF.

The chain links TRBV7-2 to TRBJ1-3; TRBD1 matches at 8 bases. Germline assignment: CDR1 SGHTA and CDR2 FQGNSA. The V gene end was trimmed by 5 bases and the J gene end by 4 bases; junction bases not matched to a gene: 10. The CDR3 contains 16 residues. CDR3 coding DNA: TGTGCCAGCAGCCCCAAACAGGGGGTGGGAGGAAACACCATATATTTT. This gives the protein CASSPKQGVGGNTIYF.

This clone was seen a single time. Additional DNA sequences in this sample encode the identical CDR3. This sequence joins TRBV9 and TRBJ1-1; D is possibly TRBD1 (5 bases). V lost 4 bases, J lost 1 base, and 8 bases lay in between. The CDR3 is made up of 13 amino acids. Germline V lookup: CDR1 SGDLS, CDR2 YYNGEE. The CDR3 reads CASSPTGNTEAFF. In DNA, the CDR3 is TGTGCCAGCAGCCCAACAGGGAACACTGAAGCTTTCTTT.

The gene calls are TRBV15 and TRBJ2-7; perhaps TRBD1 as D (5 bases). The CDR3 loop spans 13 amino acids. Germline CDR1 and CDR2: LNHNV and YYDKDF (reference sequence). Trimming shortened V by 2 bases and J by 6 bases, and 11 bases separated the two germline ends. CDR3 DNA sequence: TGTGCCACCAGCAGATCTAGAAGGGGCGAGCAGTACTTC. Its protein is CATSRSRRGEQYF.

The J gene is TRBJ2-4, the V gene TRBV29-1; TRBD1 aligns across 11 bases. Germline values: CDR1 SQVTM, CDR2 ANQGSEA. This CDR3 is 12 amino acids long. V lost 7 bases and J lost 9; bases outside the gene matches: 5. Written as DNA, the CDR3 is TGCAGCGCCGCGGGACAGGGGGGCATTCAGTACTTC. The encoded protein is CSAAGQGGIQYF.

This chain uses TRBV4-1 with TRBJ1-2, with D tentatively TRBD1 (6 bases). The germline V gene has CDR1 MGHRA and CDR2 YSYEKL. The CDR3 totals 15 residues. V was cut by 3 bases and J by 3 bases, with 14 bases left in between. In DNA form, the CDR3 reads TGCGCCAGCAGCCAGCCGGGGACAAGCCACTATGGCTACACCTTC. Amino acid sequence: CASSQPGTSHYGYTF.